The text below deals with one TCR beta chain. This clone was picked up one time. The target of this receptor is not known. Qualities for individual bases were not recorded, and no much larger clone is one base off. The sample comes from a study of Ad26.COV2.S vaccination and SARS-CoV-2 variants (dated by TCRdb to 2020 to 2022). About the investigation overall: Vaccine-arm donors came from COV1001, a multicentre, randomized, double-blind, placebo-controlled phase I-IIa trial of Ad26.COV2.S in healthy adults. Dosing of Ad26.COV2.S was intramuscular, at either 5x10^10 or 1x10^11 viral particles, delivered as one shot or as two shots spaced 56 days apart. A total of some 30 samples were included in the TCR-sequenced set, comprising around 19 Ad26.COV2.S vaccine recipients, 5 placebo recipients and 8 SARS-CoV-2 convalescent individuals. Throughout the experiments and outcome assessment, investigators stayed blinded to trial group allocation. Trial participants were randomized into five groups of five: low-dose or high-dose Ad26.COV2.S given once or twice, or placebo on both occasions. The specificity and breadth of SARS-CoV-2-reactive T cell receptors after Ad26.COV2.S vaccination were assessed by TCRbeta repertoire sequencing. Study-level results and caveats: The study lacked the statistical power to compare responses across vaccine doses or regimens. Substantial breadth of spike-specific CD8+ and CD4+ T cell responses was reported after vaccination. Comparable non-spike TCR breadth was observed between vaccine and placebo recipients, consistent with only spike being contained in the vaccine. Compared with placebo recipients, Ad26.COV2.S recipients showed higher spike-specific TCR breadth (P = 0.0014). The authors noted that total T cell responses may have been underestimated by the TCR breadth and depth analyses.

The immunoSEQ Assay was used to sequence TCRbeta CDR3 regions. After extraction, genomic DNA underwent amplification by bias-controlled multiplex PCR, followed by high-throughput sequencing. Processing in the source paper ran as follows. To quantify the absolute abundance of every unique TCRbeta CDR3 region, sequences were collapsed and filtered. Usable DNA was measured by amplifying reference genes present in all nucleated cells, and TCRbeta template counts were normalized to that usable DNA to estimate T cell fraction. Repertoire TCRs were annotated as SARS-CoV-2-specific by exact matching of V gene, CDR3 amino acid sequence and J gene to a known reactive TCR set. The reference SARS-CoV-2 TCR set was derived from MIRA and filtered for enrichment in COVID-19-positive ImmuneCODE repertoires, a step that removed public or cross-reactive TCRs. Using the MIRA antigens, annotated TCRs were further analysed by specific ORF or by position within an ORF. Depth was the summed frequency of annotated unique rearrangements, while breadth was defined as annotated unique rearrangements over total unique productive rearrangements. Two-sided Wilcoxon rank-sum tests were used to compare TCR breadth between groups. TCRdb holds this immuneACCESS table with in-frame rearrangements only. Some clones are missing; in checked studies, unresolved V genes explain under half, and the rest has no known cause. V, J and clone size are taken as reported in that table, and D and trimming were inferred from the DNA itself. The sample yields about 350,000 clones; around nine tenths were counted once. Together, the top ten hold 3.4% of the sample.

The intended sense of this specimen's treatment or condition label: some 20 received Ad26.COV2.S at low or high dose, single or two shots; 5 received placebo; per-sample allocation not given. For vaccine and placebo recipients, repertoires were sequenced using samples collected on day 63 after the first injection. Between 29 July and 7 August 2020, Cohort 1b enrolled 25 adults aged 18-55 years at one site in Boston, USA. Ad26.COV2.S was a replication-incompetent adenovirus type 26 vector expressing a prefusion-stabilized SARS-CoV-2 spike protein from the original Wuhan strain. The CDR3 runs 17 residues from the cysteine to the phenylalanine. Only the CDR3 DNA is retained, 51 bases long and in frame from the first base. The germline V gene (reference sequence) yields LNHDA for CDR1 and SQIVND for CDR2. V is pruned by 5 bases and J by 0 bases, leaving 5 bases of the junction without a gene match.

Material: peripheral blood, obtained in a trial of Ad26.COV2.S vaccine versus placebo. This sequence was found in a person aged 18 to 65 who received the Ad26.COV2.S COVID-19 vaccine or a placebo. The sequence is built from TRBV19 and TRBJ2-6; 9 middle bases align to TRBD1. The DNA is TGTGCCAGTAGTCCCGGACAGGGGTCCTCTGGGGCCAACGTCCTGACTTTC. It is translated as CASSPGQGSSGANVLTF. Here the CDR3 is joined to the reference TRBV19 and TRBJ2-6 genes, and the full variable domain is: DGGITQSPKYLFRKEGQNVTLSCEQNLNHDAMYWYRQDPGQGLRLIYYSQIVNDFQKGDIAEGYSVSREKKESFPLTVTSAQKNPTAFYLCASSPGQGSSGANVLTFGAGSRLTVL.